These 25 T cell receptor beta chains were sequenced from one sample in a study of a mutant IDH1 vaccine in newly diagnosed glioma. Antigens for these TCRs are unknown. As to time point: week 5, during vaccination. Every single dose of the vaccine, 300 ug of mutant IDH1 20-mer peptide, came with topical imiquimod. Repertoires were generated with immunoSEQ multiplex PCR, while TCRdb's copy carries only in-frame clones and drops some. The sample includes 52,000 or so clones, 65% to 90% of them seen just once. This sample comprised PBMCs, obtained from a glioma patient whose treatment included an IDH1 peptide vaccine. Receptors originate from a woman under 30 with glioma. Some clones in this sample may be carry-over from other donors' samples.

The chain recombines TRBV5-4 with TRBJ2-7; 9 bases are shared with TRBD2. Germline CDR1 reads SGHNT; CDR2 reads YYREEE (reference sequence). Germline trimming cut 1 base from V and 2 bases from J; bases unmatched to any gene: 4. The CDR3 is 15 amino acids. CDR3 residues: CASSLKRGVTYEQYF. The CDR3 DNA is TGTGCCAGCAGCTTGAAGCGGGGGGTCACCTACGAGCAGTACTTC.

The V gene is TRBV7-8, the J gene TRBJ1-1; weak D call: TRBD1 (5 bases). The CDR3 totals 14 residues. The V end was cut by 3 bases, the J end by 4 bases, with 12 bases between. The germline CDR1 and CDR2 sequences are SGHVS and FQNEAQ. The CDR3 DNA is TGTGCCAGCAGCTTCCCCGGACAAGTCACTGAAGCTTTCTTT. Translation: CASSFPGQVTEAFF. Full variable domain (outside the CDR3, taken from reference TRBV7-8 and TRBJ1-1): GAGVSQSPRYKVAKRGQDVALRCDPISGHVSLFWYQQALGQGPEFLTYFQNEAQLDKSGLPSDRFFAERPEGSVSTLKIQRTQQEDSAVYLCASSFPGQVTEAFFGQGTRLTVV.

The chain has TRBV14 and TRBJ2-7, with D hard to call. V shed 4 bases and J shed 4 bases, with 20 bases lying between them. The CDR3 has 16 residues. Germline V gene data show CDR1 as SGHDN and CDR2 as FVKESK. The CDR3 reads CASSPRQVLQTYEQYF. The CDR3 DNA is TGTGCCAGCAGCCCTCGTCAGGTCCTCCAAACTTACGAGCAGTACTTC. The full variable domain, its missing parts supplied by reference TRBV14 and TRBJ2-7, is EAGVTQFPSHSVIEKGQTVTLRCDPISGHDNLYWYRRVMGKEIKFLLHFVKESKQDESGMPNNRFLAERTGGTYSTLKVQPAELEDSGVYFCASSPRQVLQTYEQYFGPGTRLTVT.

This clone has just a few counts. The chain employs TRBV2 and TRBJ1-4; D is possibly TRBD1 (6 bases). V lost 6 bases to trimming and J lost 10 bases, with 12 bases between them. CDR1 and CDR2 (germline): SNHLY, FYNNEI. This CDR3 spans 12 amino acids. The CDR3 loop is CASRGAGTKLFF. CDR3 coding DNA: TGTGCCAGCAGGGGGGCCGGGACAAAACTGTTTTTT.

J is TRBJ1-4 and V is TRBV30; possibly TRBD1 for D (5 bases). The CDR3 contains 16 residues. Germline values: CDR1 GTSNPN, CDR2 SVGIG (reference sequence). V dropped 2 bases and J dropped 0 bases, with 13 bases sitting between them. The CDR3 protein is CAWSRAGPATNEKLFF. The CDR3 DNA reads TGTGCCTGGAGTCGGGCAGGGCCGGCAACTAATGAAAAACTGTTTTTT.

This chain links TRBV25-1 with TRBJ2-7, with a tentative D call TRBD2 (5 bases). CDR3 length: 15 residues. CDR1 MGHDK and CDR2 SYGVNS come from the germline V gene. V was clipped by 1 base and J by 1 base, with 11 bases between them. CDR3 region: CASSESPGSSYEQYF. As DNA, the CDR3 is TGTGCCAGCAGTGAATCCCCGGGGTCTTCCTACGAGCAGTACTTC.

The DNA of the CDR3 is TGTGCCAGCAGTTACTCGGGAGGGGGCACAGATACGCAGTATTTT. Its translation: CASSYSGGGTDTQYF. The gene calls are TRBV6-5 and TRBJ2-3, with 7 positions matching TRBD2. Germline V gives CDR1 MNHEY, CDR2 SVGAGI. The V segment lost 0 bases and the J segment 1 base; nucleotides outside the gene matches: 1. This CDR3 region has 15 residues.

The chain has TRBV29-1 and TRBJ1-2, with D tentatively TRBD1 (6 bases). CDR3 length: 12 residues. The germline V and J ends were trimmed by 3 bases and 8 bases, with 13 bases remaining between them. Germline loops: CDR1 SQVTM, CDR2 ANQGSEA. CDR3 DNA sequence: TGCAGCGTTGATTACAGGGATGAGGGCTACACCTTC. It encodes CSVDYRDEGYTF. Supplemented by reference TRBV29-1 and TRBJ1-2, the full variable domain reads SAVISQKPSRDICQRGTSLTIQCQVDSQVTMMFWYRQQPGQSLTLIATANQGSEATYESGFVIDKFPISRPNLTFSTLTVSNMSPEDSSIYLCSVDYRDEGYTFGSGTRLTVV.

The CDR3 loop reads CAYFLDRDLHGYTF. The CDR3 DNA reads as TGTGCCTACTTCCTCGACAGGGATTTGCATGGCTACACCTTC. This chain connects TRBV30 to TRBJ1-2, with 7 bases identical to TRBD1. J was trimmed by 6 bases and V by 7 bases; bases with no gene match: 14. Germline lookup yields CDR1 GTSNPN and CDR2 SVGIG (reference sequence). This CDR3 contains 14 residues.

This clone was counted a few times. The rearrangement joins TRBV5-4 to TRBJ2-1; D call uncertain. CDR3 length equals 13 residues. The V and J ends lost 2 bases and 14 bases respectively, with 17 bases between them. Germline loops: CDR1 SGHNT, CDR2 YYREEE (reference sequence). CDR3 coding DNA: TGTGCCAGCAGCTTCTCCCCAGCCATCGAGGAGTTCTTC. Translating gives CASSFSPAIEEFF.

The chain links TRBV13 to TRBJ2-7; 8 bases align to TRBD1. The germline CDR1 and CDR2 sequences are PRHDT and FYEKMQ (reference sequence). V lost 3 bases to trimming and J lost 3 bases; unmatched junction nucleotides: 4. The CDR3 totals 14 residues. CDR3 residues: CASSFGTGIYEQYF. Written as DNA, the CDR3 is TGTGCCAGCAGCTTCGGGACAGGCATCTACGAGCAGTACTTC.

The chain recombines TRBV9 with TRBJ2-1; D is perhaps TRBD2 (6 bases). CDR3 length: 16 amino acids. Germline values: CDR1 SGDLS, CDR2 YYNGEE. V lost 0 bases and J 4 bases, leaving 14 bases between the germline ends. Written as DNA, the CDR3 is TGTGCCAGCAGCGTAGGGATAGCGGAGACTTACAATGAGCAGTTCTTC. Protein: CASSVGIAETYNEQFF. Looking up the rest from reference TRBV9 and TRBJ2-1 gives the full variable domain: DSGVTQTPKHLITATGQRVTLRCSPRSGDLSVYWYQQSLDQGLQFLIQYYNGEERAKGNILERFSAQQFPDLHSELNLSSLELGDSALYFCASSVGIAETYNEQFFGPGTRLTVL.

This clone was detected only once. The rearrangement links TRBV30 to TRBJ1-1, with D perhaps TRBD1 (5 bases). The V end was cut by 5 bases, the J end by 7 bases, with 14 bases between. This CDR3 has 12 amino acids. The germline CDR1 and CDR2 sequences are GTSNPN and SVGIG (reference sequence). The CDR3 DNA follows: TGTGCCTGGGGGACGGGGCTCGGTGAAGCTTTCTTT. It specifies CAWGTGLGEAFF.

The chain has TRBV27 and TRBJ1-2, with D unclear. The V gene's germline CDR1 is MNHEY and CDR2 SMNVEV (reference sequence). The CDR3 length is 11 residues. Trimming left V 7 bases short and J 6 bases short, with 9 bases between. The CDR3 region is CASTGGDGYTF. CDR3 nucleotides: TGTGCCAGCACGGGAGGAGATGGCTACACCTTC.

The chain is built from TRBV5-3 and TRBJ2-4; D may be TRBD1 (5 bases). TRBV5-3 is recorded as an ORF, its role being uncertain. V lost 4 bases, J lost 1 base, and 30 bases lay in between. The CDR3 covers 21 residues. The CDR3: CARSPVEYGRGSKWAKNIQYF. The CDR3 DNA reads TGTGCCAGAAGCCCCGTTGAGTATGGTAGGGGCAGTAAGTGGGCCAAAAACATTCAGTACTTC.

The DNA of the CDR3 is TGTGCCAGCAGCGCAGTCACTGGAAACACCATATATTTT. Translation: CASSAVTGNTIYF. The J gene is TRBJ1-3, the V gene TRBV9; D is ambiguous. CDR1 SGDLS and CDR2 YYNGEE come from the germline V gene. The CDR3 contains 13 residues. V was clipped by 3 bases and J by 2 bases, with 6 bases between them.

The CDR3 DNA sequence: TGTGCCAGCGACGACTCTCAGGGTGGTGGAGGCTACACCTTC. Translated: CASDDSQGGGGYTF. The chain joins TRBV5-6 to TRBJ1-2, with D possibly TRBD1 on 5 matching bases. CDR3 size: 14 residues. With 7 bases removed from V and 8 bases from J, the gap between germline ends came to 21 bases. Germline loops: CDR1 SGHDT, CDR2 YYEEEE.

On this clone: At the DNA level, this CDR3 is encoded by other sequences in the same sample as well. The chain combines TRBV5-1 with TRBJ1-1, with D maybe TRBD1 (6 bases). The CDR3 contains 14 residues. V was cut by 0 bases and J by 4 bases, with 10 bases left in between. Germline V gene data show CDR1 as SGHRS and CDR2 as YFSETQ. The CDR3 region has the DNA TGCGCCAGCAGCTTGGGGGGGGCCTCCACTGAAGCTTTCTTT. Its translation is CASSLGGASTEAFF.

The V call is TRBV30, the J call TRBJ1-1; perhaps TRBD1 as D (5 bases). The CDR3 runs to 13 residues. The germline V gene encodes CDR1 GTSNPN and CDR2 SVGIG (reference sequence). Deletions cut 6 bases from V and 5 bases from J, with 16 bases between. DNA of the CDR3: TGTGCCTGCCCTTCGGGGAGGGGAACTGAAGCTTTCTTT. This translates into CACPSGRGTEAFF.

The chain combines TRBV10-2 with TRBJ2-2; TRBD2 matches at 10 bases. Germline values: CDR1 WSHSY, CDR2 SAAADI. The CDR3 totals 17 residues. The trim removed 7 bases at V and 4 bases at J, leaving 12 bases unmatched. The CDR3, as DNA: TGCGCCAGCAATACTAGGGGATTAGCGGGGGGCACCGGGGAGCTGTTTTTT. This codes for CASNTRGLAGGTGELFF.

The chain has TRBV30 and TRBJ1-3; TRBD1 matches 8 bases. CDR3 length equals 13 residues. Germline-derived CDR1 and CDR2 are GTSNPN and SVGIG (reference sequence). V gave up 5 bases and J gave up 5 bases; unmatched junction bases: 5. The CDR3: CAWGRDRRNTIYF. In DNA, the CDR3 is TGTGCCTGGGGGCGGGACAGGAGAAACACCATATATTTT.

The V gene is TRBV6-5, the J gene TRBJ1-5, with D maybe TRBD1 (6 bases). Trimming stripped 2 bases from V and 5 bases from J, with 10 bases between. Germline V gene data show CDR1 as MNHEY and CDR2 as SVGAGI. The CDR3 contains 14 residues. CDR3 region: CASSYDRRDQPQHF. The CDR3 region has the DNA TGTGCCAGCAGTTACGACAGGAGGGATCAGCCCCAGCATTTT.

This clone was seen just once. The genes are TRBV6-5 and TRBJ1-1; D is unclear. The CDR3 has 15 amino acids. Germline V gives CDR1 MNHEY, CDR2 SVGAGI. Trimming removed 2 bases from V and 6 bases from J, with 16 bases in between. The CDR3 spells CASSYGNGASSEAFF. DNA for the CDR3: TGTGCCAGCAGTTACGGAAACGGTGCGTCCTCTGAAGCTTTCTTT.

This chain joins TRBV9 and TRBJ2-2; 9 nucleotides align to TRBD1. V shed 4 bases and J 7 bases; nucleotides not matched to a gene: 5. Germline lookup yields CDR1 SGDLS and CDR2 YYNGEE. The CDR3 consists of 14 residues. The CDR3 spells CASSTDRGVGELFF. CDR3 bases: TGTGCCAGCAGCACGGACAGGGGCGTCGGGGAGCTGTTTTTT.

V gene TRBV18 combines with J gene TRBJ2-6; 10 bases map to TRBD1. The CDR3 contains 17 residues. Trimming cost V 6 bases and J 0 bases; bases outside gene matches: 5. Germline V CDR1 and CDR2: KGHSH, LQKENI. CDR3 DNA: TGTGCCAGCTCGCCCAGACAGGGGGCCTCTGGGGCCAACGTCCTGACTTTC. It specifies CASSPRQGASGANVLTF. Variable domain in full (rest from reference TRBV18 and TRBJ2-6): NAGVMQNPRHLVRRRGQEARLRCSPMKGHSHVYWYRQLPEEGLKFMVYLQKENIIDESGMPKERFSAEFPKEGPSILRIQQVVRGDSAAYFCASSPRQGASGANVLTFGAGSRLTVL.